This TCR beta chain was sequenced during a study of shared clonotypes between healthy human individuals. Profiled with immunoSEQ multiplex PCR; TCRdb holds only in-frame clones, not every one. Here the sample spans millions of clones, approximately 90% being singletons. On this clone itself: What it binds is not known.

Points from the study as a whole: With several donors compared, around 5% of naive CD4 clonotypes were shared. The researchers took only blood, and tissue repertoires probably look different.

The CDR3 runs 14 residues. J lost 4 bases, V lost 4 bases, and 5 bases had no gene match. Per germline, CDR1 SEHNR and CDR2 FQNEAQ (reference sequence). All the donors were Caucasian adults who lived in Nashville, Tennessee. This rearrangement joins TRBV7-9 to TRBJ1-1; TRBD1 aligns across 8 bases. The sample consisted of naive CD4+ T cells sorted from blood. Subset indicated: CD45RA+ positively selected. The sequence was obtained from a man aged 18 to 35 in good health. This chain's CDR3 is CASSSQGASTEAFF. CDR3 DNA sequence: TGTGCCAGCAGCTCGCAGGGGGCTAGCACTGAAGCTTTCTTT. The full variable domain, its missing parts supplied by reference TRBV7-9 and TRBJ1-1, is DTGVSQNPRHKITKRGQNVTFRCDPISEHNRLYWYRQTLGQGPEFLTYFQNEAQLEKSRLLSDRFSAERPKGSFSTLEIQRTEQGDSAMYLCASSSQGASTEAFFGQGTRLTVV.